The 3 T cell receptor beta chains given below trace back to one sample, sequenced in a study of T cell responses to AZD1222 COVID-19 vaccine. Sequenced by immunoSEQ multiplex PCR; TCRdb stores in-frame clones only, minus some. The sample consists of 140,000 to 150,000 clones, over 80% of them appearing once. Sequencing was performed on peripheral blood, taken 28 days after the second AZD1222 dose. The origin of the receptors is an adult who received the AZD1222 COVID-19 vaccine.

The J gene is TRBJ2-1, the V gene TRBV24-1; possibly TRBD2 for D (6 bases). Trimming stripped 4 bases from V and 3 bases from J, with 15 bases between. The CDR3 has 16 residues. Germline loops: CDR1 KGHDR, CDR2 SFDVKD. The CDR3 loop is CATSDPSGGSYNEQFF. The CDR3 DNA reads as TGTGCCACCAGTGACCCCTCCGGGGGTAGCTACAATGAGCAGTTCTTC.

In the case of this clone: The germline gene is not matched at one end of the junction; a read error may be the cause. The chain carries TRBV19 and TRBJ2-3; a weak D match, TRBD1 (5 bases). Looked up from germline, CDR1 is LNHDA and CDR2 is SQIVND (reference sequence). The CDR3 is made up of 14 amino acids. CDR3 DNA: TGTGCCAGTAGTATAGATCTGACAGATACGCTTAGGGTTTTT. Translating it yields CASSIDLTDTLRVF.

The V call is TRBV30, the J call TRBJ2-1; 10 nucleotides align to TRBD2. Germline V gene data show CDR1 as GTSNPN and CDR2 as SVGIG (reference sequence). The trim removed 3 bases at V and 3 bases at J, leaving 2 bases unmatched. The length of the CDR3 is 14 residues. The CDR3 spells CAWRGTSVYNEQFF. CDR3 nucleotide sequence: TGTGCCTGGAGAGGGACTAGCGTCTACAATGAGCAGTTCTTC.